This TCR beta chain was sequenced for a study of T cell responses to AZD1222 COVID-19 vaccine listed by TCRdb under 2021. As for the study more broadly: TCR sequencing was performed for about 250 trial participants, of whom 200 to 210 were given two doses of AZD1222 and roughly 25 were given two doses of MenACWY control vaccine. Trial participants were enrolled into age subgroups of 18-55, 56-69 and 70-plus years, which contained approximately 150, 28 and 58 TCR-sequenced participants, respectively.

Between the V and J ends, shortened by 5 bases and 1 base respectively, the junction contains 8 bases. CDR1 and CDR2 (MNHEY, SVGEGT) derive from the germline V gene. The CDR3 sequence holds 13 residues, the cysteine and phenylalanine included. Kept here is only the CDR3 DNA, which spans 39 bases and is read in frame from base 1. This clone came up once. Its antigen remains unidentified. No much larger clone exists at a distance of one base, and base qualities are not known. The full study reports these points: After two AZD1222 doses, spike-specific TCR breadth and depth were significantly higher than at day 0 and than in MenACWY recipients. Participants were mostly white British and included more females than males, and it was suggested by the authors that clonal diversity may have been underestimated. CD4 TCRs associated with the vaccine covered the entire spike protein, and the dominant responses were in regions 160-218 and 743-854. Conclusions about previously exposed vaccinees are limited, since just six AZD1222 recipients were seropositive for SARS-CoV-2 at baseline. Reportedly, close to half of the unique spike-specific TCRs recognized epitopes lying outside the regions that are mutated in the B.1.351 and B.1.1.7 variants. Because no samples from the day 14 peak response were available, repertoires could be characterized only after the peak T cell response. In the small 56-69-year group, the increase in depth fell short of significance, most likely because of low power.

The CDR3 regions of human TCRbeta chains were analyzed by immunosequencing. Under the source paper's analysis protocol: TCRs in the repertoires were compared against a reference library of SARS-CoV-2-specific TCRs that had been generated with the MIRA antigen-specificity platform. Breadth was defined as the fraction of unique TCRs that were SARS-CoV-2-associated, and depth was defined as the fraction of total T cells that were SARS-CoV-2-associated. Using the MIRA data, every spike-specific TCR was mapped to the spike region that the TCR reacted to and assigned to either a CD4 or a CD8 class. Log10-transformed breadth and depth values were compared by one-way ANOVA with Sidak's multiple comparisons tests. The table comes from immuneACCESS by way of TCRdb, which keeps in-frame sequences with V and J called. Part of the clones is missing from these tables; in studies checked, under half for an unresolved V gene and the rest for unknown reasons. That table gives V, J and clone size, and the DNA gave D and trimming. For this sample there are around 80,000 clones; about 90% appear just once. Under 1.5% of the sample goes to the ten largest clones.

Read against the paper, the sample's time point label means: about 28 days (+/-7) after the second vaccine dose. AZD1222 recipients whose second dose came at about 4 weeks and those whose second dose came at about 12 weeks were combined into one group, since spike-specific TCR depth and breadth did not differ between the two schedules. Vaccinee samples were obtained from the UK trials COV001 and COV002, which included a single-blind randomized controlled phase 2/3 trial of AZD1222 (ChAdOx1 nCoV-19) in healthy adults. For TCRbeta chain sequencing, PBMC samples were collected from trial participants at day 0 and at day 28 after the second dose.

The receptor was derived from an adult who received the AZD1222 COVID-19 vaccine. This specimen was peripheral blood, taken 28 days after the second AZD1222 dose. The chain is encoded by TRBV6-2 or TRBV6-3 joined to TRBJ1-1; TRBD1 is a weak D gene call, 6 bases matching. The CDR3 amino acid sequence is: CASSPRGNTEAFF. The DNA reads as follows: TGTGCCAGCAGTCCCAGGGGGAACACTGAAGCTTTCTTT.